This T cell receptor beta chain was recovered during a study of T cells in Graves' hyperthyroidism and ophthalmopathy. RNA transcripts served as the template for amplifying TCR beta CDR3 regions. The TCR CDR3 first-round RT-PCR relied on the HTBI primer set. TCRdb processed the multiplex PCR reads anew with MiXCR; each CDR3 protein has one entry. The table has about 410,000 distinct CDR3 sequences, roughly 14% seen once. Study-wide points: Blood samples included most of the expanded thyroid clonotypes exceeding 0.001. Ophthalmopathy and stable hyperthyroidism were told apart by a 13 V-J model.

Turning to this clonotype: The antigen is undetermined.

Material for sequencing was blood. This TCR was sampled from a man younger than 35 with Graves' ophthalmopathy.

The CDR3 DNA reads TGCAGTGCTGGCCGCCCGCAGGGGGTCTCCTACGAGCAGTACTTC. Protein: CSAGRPQGVSYEQYF. The rearrangement uses TRBV20-1 and TRBJ2-7; 7 positions match TRBD1. This CDR3 spans 15 amino acids. The junction had 10 bases not matched to a gene; V was cut back by 5 bases and J by 0 bases. The germline V gene has CDR1 DFQATT and CDR2 SNEGSKA (reference sequence).